This T cell receptor beta chain was retrieved from a study of cytomegalovirus exposure and HLA in healthy donors. Trimming took 8 bases from V and 1 from J, leaving 15 bases between them. Germline lookup yields CDR1 MDHEN and CDR2 SYDVKM. The CDR3 has 14 amino acids. The PCR used 60 Vbeta and 13 Jbeta primers. Clones were read by immunoSEQ multiplex PCR, and TCRdb kept only the in-frame ones, dropping some. The table shows tens of thousands of clones, with over 75% occurring only once. Worth noting for this clone: The antigen remains undetermined.

Study outcomes and limitations: When a later analysis compared HLA-associated TCR beta chains with equally common others, the HLA-associated chains turned out to be more clonally expanded and to have lower generation probabilities.

This chain links TRBV28 with TRBJ2-7; weak D call: TRBD2 (6 bases). This clonotype was obtained from a male donor in good health and CMV-seropositive. Sequenced input: PBMCs. In DNA, the CDR3 is TGTGCCAGCGTGGGGCGGGGCCGTTCCTACGAGCAGTACTTC. It is translated as CASVGRGRSYEQYF.